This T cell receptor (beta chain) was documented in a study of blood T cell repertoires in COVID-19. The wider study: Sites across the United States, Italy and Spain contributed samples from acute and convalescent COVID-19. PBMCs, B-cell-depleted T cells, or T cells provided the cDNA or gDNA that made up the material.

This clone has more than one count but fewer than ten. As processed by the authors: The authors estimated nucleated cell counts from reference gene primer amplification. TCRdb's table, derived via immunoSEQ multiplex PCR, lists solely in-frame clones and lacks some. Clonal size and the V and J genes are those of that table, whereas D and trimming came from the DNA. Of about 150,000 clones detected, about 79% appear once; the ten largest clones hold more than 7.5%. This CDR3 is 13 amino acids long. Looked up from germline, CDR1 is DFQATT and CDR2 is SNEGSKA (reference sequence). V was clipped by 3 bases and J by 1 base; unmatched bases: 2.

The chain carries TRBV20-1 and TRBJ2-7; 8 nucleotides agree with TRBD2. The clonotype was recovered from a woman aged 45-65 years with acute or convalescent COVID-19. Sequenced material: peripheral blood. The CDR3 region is CSASSGVSYEQYF. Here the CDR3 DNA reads TGCAGTGCTAGTAGCGGGGTGTCCTACGAGCAGTACTTC.